The 32 T cell receptor beta chains below all came from one sample that was sequenced in a study of blood T cell repertoires in COVID-19. Sequencing used immunoSEQ multiplex PCR; TCRdb keeps in-frame clones, though not all of them. The sample contains just over 250,000 clones, 88% of which appear only once. Sequencing used peripheral blood. The receptors shown here come from a woman in her 70s with COVID-19, enrolled during active disease.

This clone has a single count. The chain links TRBV6-5 to TRBJ1-1, with 10 bases that match TRBD1. The CDR3 is made up of 14 amino acids. Germline V lookup: CDR1 MNHEY, CDR2 SVGAGI. V was pared by 6 bases and J by 5 bases, with 6 bases of the junction left unmatched. The CDR3 DNA is TGTGCCAGCAGGAGGACAGGGGGATTTACTGAAGCTTTCTTT. Protein product: CASRRTGGFTEAFF.

To note about this clone: Other nucleotide sequences from this sample produce the same CDR3. This chain uses TRBV19 with TRBJ1-5; TRBD1 agrees at 7 bases. Looked up from germline, CDR1 is LNHDA and CDR2 is SQIVND (reference sequence). Losses at the gene ends were 3 bases for V and 5 bases for J; bases not matched to a gene: 1. The CDR3 spans 13 residues. CDR3 sequence (DNA): TGTGCCAGTAGTATTCAGGGGGATCAGCCCCAGCATTTT. Protein sequence: CASSIQGDQPQHF.

The rearrangement links TRBV29-1 to TRBJ2-2; 8 positions agree with TRBD2. V trimming: 7 bases; J trimming: 4 bases; junction bases outside the gene matches: 14. Germline V gives CDR1 SQVTM, CDR2 ANQGSEA. The CDR3 totals 16 residues. CDR3 in amino acids: CSAGQAGVGGTGELFF. CDR3 bases: TGCAGCGCTGGCCAAGCGGGAGTGGGCGGCACCGGGGAGCTGTTTTTT.

This clone appeared a single time. This chain connects TRBV30 to TRBJ1-2, with TRBD1 identical over 9 bases. V dropped 5 bases and J dropped 7; count of bases not matched to a gene: 8. CDR1 GTSNPN and CDR2 SVGIG come from the germline V gene (reference sequence). The CDR3 covers 13 residues. CDR3 loop: CAWSETGGGGYTF. CDR3 bases: TGTGCCTGGTCAGAAACAGGGGGCGGTGGCTACACCTTC. The full variable domain, completed using reference TRBV30 and TRBJ1-2, is SQTIHQWPATLVQPVGSPLSLECTVEGTSNPNLYWYRQAAGRGLQLLFYSVGIGQISSEVPQNLSASRPQDRQFILSSKKLLLSDSGFYLCAWSETGGGGYTFGSGTRLTVV.

This chain links TRBV6-5 with TRBJ1-1, with D perhaps matching TRBD1 (6 bases). The CDR3 loop spans 14 amino acids. Deletions cut 4 bases from V and 1 base from J, with 10 bases between. Germline lookup yields CDR1 MNHEY and CDR2 SVGAGI. The CDR3 coding sequence is TGTGCCAGCAGTTCTCTCAGGGGGAACACTGAAGCTTTCTTT. Amino acids: CASSSLRGNTEAFF.

The chain couples TRBV10-3 to TRBJ1-5; the match to TRBD1 covers 7 bases. The length of the CDR3 is 13 residues. V was clipped by 9 bases and J by 3 bases; unmatched bases: 5. Germline-derived CDR1 and CDR2 are ENHRY and SYGVKD. CDR3 in DNA: TGTGCCATACAACAGGGGACCAATCAGCCCCAGCATTTT. It yields the protein CAIQQGTNQPQHF.

The chain combines TRBV7-8 with TRBJ1-5; tentatively, D is TRBD1 (5 bases). V lost 1 base to trimming and J lost 6 bases, with 13 bases between them. The CDR3 extends over 15 amino acids. CDR1 is SGHVS, CDR2 FQNEAQ, per germline. The CDR3 is CASSLVGGEGQPQHF. CDR3 nucleotide sequence: TGTGCCAGCAGCTTAGTGGGAGGGGAAGGTCAGCCCCAGCATTTT.

The CDR3 region has the DNA TGCGCCAGCAGCTGGGGGGGTGTAGAACTCGAGCAGTACTTC. This codes for CASSWGGVELEQYF. The chain employs TRBV5-1 and TRBJ2-7; 7 bases agree with TRBD2. The CDR3 extends over 14 amino acids. Germline loops: CDR1 SGHRS, CDR2 YFSETQ. V dropped 3 bases and J dropped 6; count of bases not matched to a gene: 9.

This sequence joins TRBV27 and TRBJ2-2, with 7 bases lining up with TRBD1. Germline CDR1 reads MNHEY; CDR2 reads SMNVEV (reference sequence). J was trimmed by 5 bases and V by 5 bases; bases with no gene match: 2. The CDR3 spans 13 residues. The CDR3 region is CASSLQGTGELFF. CDR3 sequence (DNA): TGTGCCAGCAGTCTACAGGGGACCGGGGAGCTGTTTTTT.

The table lists this clone with a count of one. V gene TRBV24-1 combines with J gene TRBJ1-4; possibly TRBD1 for D (5 bases). The CDR3 extends over 15 amino acids. V was clipped by 3 bases and J by 4 bases, with 11 bases between them. Germline V gene lookup returns CDR1 KGHDR and CDR2 SFDVKD. The CDR3 region has the DNA TGTGCCACCAGTGATCGGGGGAAGGGTAATGAAAAACTGTTTTTT. Translating gives CATSDRGKGNEKLFF.

DNA of the CDR3: TGTGCCAGCAGCCAAGCGGGACAGGGGTACAATGAGCAGTTCTTC. It encodes CASSQAGQGYNEQFF. The chain couples TRBV3-1 (or the pseudogene TRBV3-2) to TRBJ2-1; 10 bases are shared with TRBD1. Looked up from germline, CDR1 is LGHDT and CDR2 is YNNKEL (reference sequence). J gave up 4 bases and V 1 base, and 1 base lay outside the gene matches. This CDR3 has 15 amino acids.

The rearrangement uses TRBV5-1 and TRBJ2-1; 9 bases agree with TRBD2. The CDR3 consists of 16 residues. Germline V gene lookup returns CDR1 SGHRS and CDR2 YFSETQ. Germline trimming cut 4 bases from V and 6 bases from J; bases unmatched to any gene: 11. CDR3 protein: CASSQSPSGTINEQFF. The CDR3 DNA follows: TGCGCCAGCAGCCAAAGTCCTAGCGGGACTATCAATGAGCAGTTCTTC.

The chain joins TRBV10-3 to TRBJ2-3; 12 bases are a match to TRBD2. With 3 bases clipped from V and 2 bases from J, the junction kept 3 bases outside the gene matches. The CDR3 spans 16 residues. Germline V gives CDR1 ENHRY, CDR2 SYGVKD. The CDR3 bases are TGTGCCATCAGTGAACTAGCGGGAGGCAACACAGATACGCAGTATTTT. Protein sequence: CAISELAGGNTDTQYF.

This clone was counted a single time. The chain uses TRBV11-1 and TRBJ2-5, with D possibly being TRBD1 (5 bases). The V end was cut by 3 bases, the J end by 1 base, with 9 bases between. The CDR3 runs to 14 residues. The V gene's germline CDR1 is SGHAT and CDR2 FQDESV (reference sequence). The CDR3 loop reads CASSFVTAQETQYF. CDR3 DNA sequence: TGTGCCAGCAGCTTTGTGACAGCCCAAGAGACCCAGTACTTC. Combining the CDR3 with reference TRBV11-1 and TRBJ2-5 gives the whole variable domain EAEVAQSPRYKITEKSQAVAFWCDPISGHATLYWYRQILGQGPELLVQFQDESVVDDSQLPKDRFSAERLKGVDSTLKIQPAELGDSAMYLCASSFVTAQETQYFGPGTRLLVL.

A single count supports this clone. The chain uses TRBV30 and TRBJ1-3; D gene unclear. The CDR3 totals 11 residues. Trimming removed 2 bases from V and 3 bases from J, with 2 bases in between. Germline-derived CDR1 and CDR2 are GTSNPN and SVGIG (reference sequence). The CDR3 region has the DNA TGTGCCTGGAGTCTTGGAAACACCATATATTTT. Translating gives CAWSLGNTIYF. The variable domain in full, completed from reference TRBV30 and TRBJ1-3, reads SQTIHQWPATLVQPVGSPLSLECTVEGTSNPNLYWYRQAAGRGLQLLFYSVGIGQISSEVPQNLSASRPQDRQFILSSKKLLLSDSGFYLCAWSLGNTIYFGEGSWLTVV.

The V gene is TRBV11-3, the J gene TRBJ1-5; 7 nucleotides line up with TRBD1. Germline V gives CDR1 SGHNT, CDR2 YENEEA. The CDR3 loop spans 15 amino acids. V shed 5 bases, J shed 0 bases, and the junction held 4 bases outside the gene matches. CDR3 bases: TGTGCCAGCAGCCAGACAGGGAATAGCAATCAGCCCCAGCATTTT. Translation: CASSQTGNSNQPQHF.

The DNA for the CDR3 is TGTGCCATCAGTGGAGGGCGGGAGGCGAGTACCGAGCAGTACTTC. Residues: CAISGGREASTEQYF. The V and J genes are TRBV10-3 and TRBJ2-7; TRBD2 matches at 8 bases. The V gene end was trimmed by 4 bases and the J gene end by 6 bases; junction bases not matched to a gene: 11. The length of the CDR3 is 15 residues. Germline V CDR1 and CDR2: ENHRY, SYGVKD.

This chain joins TRBV4-1 and TRBJ1-2; 9 bases align to TRBD1. Looked up from germline, CDR1 is MGHRA and CDR2 is YSYEKL. V shed 4 bases and J 9 bases; nucleotides not matched to a gene: 12. CDR3 length: 15 amino acids. The CDR3 DNA reads TGCGCCAGCAGCCCCTCTCGACAGGGGGGTTTTAGCTACACCTTC. Amino acid sequence: CASSPSRQGGFSYTF.

V gene TRBV24-1 combines with J gene TRBJ2-3; tentatively, D is TRBD2 (5 bases). Trimming removed 5 bases at V and 6 bases at J, with 11 bases between. Per the germline V gene, CDR1 is KGHDR and CDR2 is SFDVKD. This CDR3 is 13 amino acids long. The DNA of the CDR3 is TGTGCCACCAGTGTTGCGGGTGACGATACGCAGTATTTT. This codes for CATSVAGDDTQYF.

The CDR3 region has the DNA TGTGCCAGCAGCGTAAGGGGAAGCGTAACCAACTCCTACGAGCAGTACTTC. Encoded protein: CASSVRGSVTNSYEQYF. The chain employs TRBV9 and TRBJ2-7; D possibly corresponds to TRBD1 (5 bases). From germline, CDR1 is SGDLS and CDR2 YYNGEE. The germline V and J ends were trimmed by 1 base and 0 bases, with 17 bases remaining between them. The CDR3 runs 17 residues.

V usage is TRBV5-1 and J usage is TRBJ2-7; 10 bases match TRBD2. Per the germline V gene, CDR1 is SGHRS and CDR2 is YFSETQ. V shed 1 base and J 5 bases; nucleotides not matched to a gene: 6. The CDR3 loop spans 15 amino acids. DNA for the CDR3: TGCGCCAGCAGCTTGCCTAGCGGGAGTAGCGACGAGCAGTACTTC. It is translated as CASSLPSGSSDEQYF.

This clone was detected only once. The gene calls are TRBV5-1 and TRBJ2-2, with D tentatively TRBD2 (5 bases). The CDR3 runs to 14 residues. Germline values: CDR1 SGHRS, CDR2 YFSETQ. V was pared by 6 bases and J by 5 bases, with 14 bases between. CDR3 protein: CASTLSGGTGELFF. The CDR3 DNA sequence: TGCGCCAGCACCTTAAGCGGCGGTACCGGGGAGCTGTTTTTT.

The J gene is TRBJ2-2, the V gene TRBV2; perhaps TRBD2 as D (7 bases). Trimming stripped 9 bases from V and 6 bases from J, with 14 bases between. This CDR3 has 13 residues. Germline V CDR1 and CDR2: SNHLY, FYNNEI. The CDR3 region is CASGGARAGELFF. The CDR3 DNA follows: TGTGCCAGTGGGGGGGCCCGGGCCGGGGAGCTGTTTTTT.

This chain links TRBV5-5 with TRBJ2-1; D is unclear. V gave up 1 base and J gave up 10 bases, with 9 bases separating them. Germline CDR1 and CDR2: SGHKS and YYEKEE (reference sequence). This CDR3 is built from 12 residues. CDR3 in DNA: TGTGCCAGCAGCTTGTTGTTCAGGGAGCAGTTCTTC. This gives the protein CASSLLFREQFF.

CDR3 bases: TGCGCCAGCAGACCAGGACAGGTAGGAGATACGCAGTATTTT. Residues: CASRPGQVGDTQYF. V usage is TRBV5-1 and J usage is TRBJ2-3; 7 positions agree with TRBD1. After removal of 5 bases from V and 5 bases from J, the junction contained 8 bases not matched to a gene. The CDR3 extends over 14 amino acids. Germline V gene sequence: CDR1 SGHRS, CDR2 YFSETQ.

The J gene is TRBJ1-2, the V gene TRBV28; weak D call: TRBD1 (6 bases). Germline CDR1 is MDHEN and CDR2 is SYDVKM. The CDR3 sequence is 14 residues long. Trimming shortened V by 6 bases and J by 4 bases, and 15 bases separated the two germline ends. The CDR3 DNA sequence: TGTGCCAGCAGAACTCAGGGGCGGGCCTATGGCTACACCTTC. Encoded protein: CASRTQGRAYGYTF.

This rearrangement joins TRBV30 to TRBJ2-3, with 7 bases matching TRBD1. CDR1 is GTSNPN, CDR2 SVGIG, per germline (reference sequence). V gave up 2 bases and J gave up 4 bases; unmatched junction bases: 3. The CDR3 length is 13 residues. The DNA of the CDR3 is TGTGCCTGGAGTCACAGGGGATCAGATACGCAGTATTTT. It encodes CAWSHRGSDTQYF.

In this sample, this clone turned up once. J is TRBJ1-2 and V is TRBV19; D remains ambiguous. The CDR3 spans 15 residues. Trimming removed 1 base at V and 0 bases at J, with 9 bases between. From germline, CDR1 is LNHDA and CDR2 SQIVND (reference sequence). DNA for the CDR3: TGTGCCAGTAGTATAGGTCGCAGCGCTAACTATGGCTACACCTTC. It encodes CASSIGRSANYGYTF.

The V call is TRBV18, the J call TRBJ2-5, with 7 bases identical to TRBD2. The CDR3 has 16 amino acids. Germline values: CDR1 KGHSH, CDR2 LQKENI. Unmatched junction bases numbered 8, after V lost 2 bases and J lost 2 bases. CDR3 loop: CASSPGAGVVQETQYF. The CDR3 bases are TGTGCCAGCTCACCAGGTGCGGGAGTGGTGCAAGAGACCCAGTACTTC.

The genes are TRBV7-9 and TRBJ2-2; 7 bases match TRBD2. CDR1 and CDR2 (germline): SEHNR, FQNEAQ (reference sequence). Trimming removed 10 bases from V and 3 bases from J; junction bases left unmatched: 17. The CDR3 is made up of 17 amino acids. In DNA form, the CDR3 reads TGTGCCATGCCATTACAAAGAGCGGGACCTCACACCGGGGAGCTGTTTTTT. Translated, it gives CAMPLQRAGPHTGELFF. The whole variable domain, remainder taken from reference TRBV7-9 and TRBJ2-2, is DTGVSQNPRHKITKRGQNVTFRCDPISEHNRLYWYRQTLGQGPEFLTYFQNEAQLEKSRLLSDRFSAERPKGSFSTLEIQRTEQGDSAMYLCAMPLQRAGPHTGELFFGEGSRLTVL.

The rearrangement links TRBV28 to TRBJ1-2; 9 nucleotides align to TRBD1. The germline CDR1 and CDR2 sequences are MDHEN and SYDVKM. The V gene end was trimmed by 4 bases and the J gene end by 4 bases; junction bases not matched to a gene: 10. The CDR3 has 16 amino acids. The CDR3 nucleotides read TGTGCCAGCAGTTCCGTAGGACAGGGGTATGCCTATGGCTACACCTTC. Translated: CASSSVGQGYAYGYTF.

J is TRBJ1-5 and V is TRBV18, with unresolved D. Germline CDR1 is KGHSH and CDR2 is LQKENI. Trimming took 6 bases from V and 4 from J, leaving 16 bases between them. The CDR3 contains 15 residues. The CDR3: CASSPNQAANQPQHF. CDR3 coding DNA: TGTGCCAGCTCCCCGAATCAGGCAGCTAATCAGCCCCAGCATTTT.